This TCR beta chain is from a study of cytomegalovirus exposure and HLA in healthy donors. Findings of the study overall: Per published reports, the classifier diagnosed cytomegalovirus status with high specificity and sensitivity. Clusters of TCRs from the first cohort tended to co-occur in the approximately 130 validation repertoires (as a later analysis found). There were approximately 150 TCR beta chains listed as cytomegalovirus-associated.

Generated by immunoSEQ multiplex PCR, the TCRdb table keeps only in-frame clones and is missing some. The sample holds 50,000 to 65,000 clones; approximately 95% are singletons and the top ten take around 7%. From the roughly 120-subject validation cohort, which was separate from the approximately 670-subject first cohort, the donors were drawn. Trimming left V 0 bases short and J 7 bases short, with 10 bases between. This CDR3 has 14 residues. Germline values: CDR1 GTSNPN, CDR2 SVGIG (reference sequence). Remarks on this clone: The antigen is undetermined.

The chain couples TRBV30 to TRBJ1-6; D is possibly TRBD1 (5 bases). The clonotype comes from a woman younger than 30 in good health and CMV-seropositive. Source material: PBMCs. The CDR3 coding sequence is TGTGCCTGGAGTGTAGGCCAGGGAAATTCACCCCTCCACTTT. It translates to CAWSVGQGNSPLHF.